This T cell receptor beta chain was observed in a study of blood T cell repertoires in COVID-19. Study background: COVID-19 samples collected from the United States, Italy and Spain covered acute and convalescent phases. From T cells, B-cell-depleted T cells, or PBMCs came the material, which was cDNA or gDNA.

In germline, CDR1 is PRHDT, CDR2 FYEKMQ (reference sequence). Trimming removed 5 bases from V and 2 bases from J; junction bases left unmatched: 7. The CDR3 totals 16 residues. Study processing details: Reference gene primer amplification gave estimated nucleated cell counts. Assay used: immunoSEQ multiplex PCR; TCRdb lists only in-frame clones, some missing. D and trimming come from the DNA, and the V and J calls and clone size come from that table. The sample carries 200,000 to 300,000 clones, approximately 90% recorded once. The gene calls are TRBV13 and TRBJ1-3, with 9 bases matching TRBD1. The receptor was isolated from a woman between 40 and 50 years old who had recovered from COVID-19. Material: peripheral blood. DNA of the CDR3: TGTGCCAGCAGCGCAGACAGGGGGACTACTGGAAACACCATATATTTT. Protein product: CASSADRGTTGNTIYF. Combining the CDR3 with reference TRBV13 and TRBJ1-3 gives the whole variable domain AAGVIQSPRHLIKEKRETATLKCYPIPRHDTVYWYQQGPGQDPQFLISFYEKMQSDKGSIPDRFSAQQFSDYHSELNMSSLELGDSALYFCASSADRGTTGNTIYFGEGSWLTVV.